These 23 T cell receptor beta chains were sequenced from one sample in a study of T cells in Graves' hyperthyroidism and ophthalmopathy. TCR beta CDR3 sequences were amplified from RNA transcripts. HTBI primers drove first-round RT-PCR of the TCR CDR3. TCRdb re-derived calls from the multiplex PCR reads in MiXCR, one entry per CDR3 protein. Seen here are about 580,000 distinct CDR3 sequences, roughly 14% observed once, and the top ten hold roughly 5.5%. Sequenced material: blood. The receptor set was obtained from a woman younger than 45 with Graves' hyperthyroidism that later progressed to Graves' ophthalmopathy.

V and J are TRBV7-8 and TRBJ1-1, with D unresolved. Trimming took 3 bases from V and 3 from J, leaving 11 bases between them. The CDR3 is 14 amino acids. Germline V gene sequence: CDR1 SGHVS, CDR2 FQNEAQ. The CDR3: CASSLYGQHTEAFF. CDR3 DNA: TGTGCCAGCAGCTTGTACGGCCAGCACACTGAAGCTTTCTTT.

A word on this clonotype: This sequence may be a read error, since a much larger clone differs from it by one base. This sequence joins TRBV28 and TRBJ2-1, with TRBD2 identical over 8 bases. V shed 6 bases, J shed 3 bases, and the junction held 4 bases outside the gene matches. Germline V CDR1 and CDR2: MDHEN, SYDVKM. This CDR3 region has 14 residues. This CDR3 is CASSPTSGYNEQFF. The CDR3 DNA is TGTGCCAGCAGCCCAACTAGCGGCTACAATGAGCAGTTCTTC.

Note on this clonotype: One base away lies a much larger clone, so this may be a sequencing read error. The chain has TRBV6-2 or TRBV6-3 and TRBJ2-5; D gene ambiguous. Germline V CDR1 and CDR2: MNHEY, SVGEGT. The CDR3 has 13 amino acids. The V gene lost 5 bases and the J gene lost 2 bases, with 9 bases spanning the gap. The CDR3 DNA sequence: TGTGCCAGCAGTGTATCGATTCAAGAGACCCAGTACTTC. Residues: CASSVSIQETQYF.

This sequence joins TRBV12-3 or TRBV12-4 and TRBJ2-3; maybe TRBD1 (5 bases). The CDR3 is made up of 13 amino acids. Trimming cost V 4 bases and J 9 bases, with 14 bases left between them. DNA for the CDR3: TGTGCCAGCAGTTCTCACCAGGGTGTAACGCAGTATTTT. Its translation is CASSSHQGVTQYF.

This clonotype showed up many times. The V and J genes are TRBV6-1 and TRBJ2-2; D gene ambiguous. V was cut by 7 bases and J by 11 bases, with 14 bases left in between. The CDR3 consists of 12 residues. Germline V gives CDR1 MNHNS, CDR2 SASEGT. CDR3 sequence (DNA): TGTGCCAGCATTGATGTCTCTGGCGAGCTGTTTTTT. It translates to CASIDVSGELFF.

This clonotype appeared many times. V gene TRBV20-1 combines with J gene TRBJ2-1; D unresolved. Trimming left V 5 bases short and J 0 bases short, with 17 bases between. Germline assignment: CDR1 DFQATT and CDR2 SNEGSKA (reference sequence). CDR3 length: 16 residues. The CDR3 protein is CSALVESLSSYNEQFF. CDR3 in DNA: TGCAGTGCTCTAGTCGAAAGCCTGAGCTCCTACAATGAGCAGTTCTTC.

This CDR3 is CASREDSTGNSPLHF. The CDR3 DNA sequence: TGCGCCAGCAGAGAAGACAGTACTGGGAATTCACCCCTCCACTTT. The chain couples TRBV10-1 to TRBJ1-6, with D tentatively TRBD1 (5 bases). Germline V gene lookup returns CDR1 WNHNN and CDR2 SYGVQD (reference sequence). The CDR3 has 15 amino acids. Trimming removed 6 bases at V and 7 bases at J, with 16 bases between.

This clonotype has ten or more counts. The chain links TRBV9 to TRBJ1-1; possible D gene TRBD1, 5 bases. Germline assignment: CDR1 SGDLS and CDR2 YYNGEE. Trimming removed 4 bases from V and 0 bases from J, with 16 bases in between. The CDR3 sequence is 16 residues long. This CDR3 reads CASSISPDSMNTEAFF. The CDR3 DNA sequence: TGTGCCAGCAGCATAAGCCCTGACAGCATGAACACTGAAGCTTTCTTT.

V and J are TRBV27 and TRBJ1-1; 9 bases agree with TRBD1. The germline V gene has CDR1 MNHEY and CDR2 SMNVEV (reference sequence). CDR3 size: 15 residues. V gave up 4 bases and J gave up 7 bases; unmatched junction bases: 10. CDR3 region: CASSSTDRGLIEAFF. The CDR3 nucleotides read TGTGCCAGCAGTTCCACGGACAGGGGTCTAATTGAAGCTTTCTTT.

This clonotype was found many times. This CDR3 is CASSYRQGETEQYF. As DNA, the CDR3 is TGTGCCAGCAGCTACCGACAGGGGGAAACCGAGCAGTACTTC. This chain links TRBV2 with TRBJ2-7, with 9 bases lining up with TRBD1. The germline gives CDR1 SNHLY, CDR2 FYNNEI. After removal of 6 bases from V and 6 bases from J, the junction contained 9 bases not matched to a gene. The CDR3 is made up of 14 amino acids.

The chain links TRBV11-1 to TRBJ2-5; D is possibly TRBD1 (6 bases). V was shortened by 5 bases and J by 2 bases, with 21 bases between the two germline ends. This CDR3 comprises 17 residues. Germline V gene data show CDR1 as SGHAT and CDR2 as FQDESV (reference sequence). CDR3 sequence reads: CASSPGTTNLQQETQYF. The CDR3 DNA reads as TGTGCCAGCAGCCCCGGGACAACCAATTTACAGCAAGAGACCCAGTACTTC.

There are many counts of this clonotype. The V call is TRBV14, the J call TRBJ2-1, with 8 bases aligning to TRBD1. Germline values: CDR1 SGHDN, CDR2 FVKESK. The CDR3 runs 15 residues. V shed 1 base, J shed 7 bases, and the junction held 6 bases outside the gene matches. In nucleotides, the CDR3 is TGTGCCAGCAGCCAAGCTCGGACAGGGCTGAATGAGCAGTTCTTC. Its translation is CASSQARTGLNEQFF.

To note about this clonotype: One end of the junction varies from germline; a read error may be responsible. The chain couples TRBV7-2 to TRBJ2-1, with D perhaps being TRBD1 or TRBD2 (6 bases each). This CDR3 is 15 amino acids long. Germline V lookup: CDR1 SGHTA, CDR2 FQGNSA. The CDR3 DNA is TGTGCCAGCGGCTTAGAGGGGGGCTCCTACAAGGAGCAGTTCTTC. Translation: CASGLEGGSYKEQFF.

This clonotype was recorded a few times. V gene TRBV3-2 combines with J gene TRBJ1-5; the D call TRBD1 from the table was never checked on the DNA. TRBV3-2 is a documented pseudogene. The CDR3 spans 16 residues. CDR3 in DNA: TGTGCCAGCAGCCATGCAACAGGGTATAGCAATCAGCCCCAGCATTTT. Translating gives CASSHATGYSNQPQHF.

This clonotype was seen ten or more times. The J gene is TRBJ1-1, the V gene TRBV6-1; D is uncertain. Trimming shortened V by 5 bases and J by 4 bases, and 5 bases separated the two germline ends. The CDR3 is made up of 11 amino acids. Germline V gives CDR1 MNHNS, CDR2 SASEGT. The CDR3 sequence is CASSKSTEAFF. CDR3 sequence (DNA): TGTGCCAGCAGTAAGAGCACTGAAGCTTTCTTT.

This clonotype has only a few counts. The rearrangement uses TRBV20-1 and TRBJ1-2; TRBD1 matches 7 bases. CDR1 is DFQATT and CDR2 is SNEGSKA in the germline V gene (reference sequence). The V segment lost 3 bases and the J segment 7 bases; nucleotides outside the gene matches: 17. The CDR3 sequence is 16 residues long. CDR3 sequence reads: CSASLHGQGVKGGYTF. CDR3 nucleotides: TGCAGTGCTAGCCTTCACGGGCAGGGGGTGAAGGGTGGCTACACCTTC.

This clonotype has at least ten counts. Its ends do not fully match the called genes, so a read error is possible. The rearrangement links TRBV5-1 to TRBJ2-7, with D unresolved. Germline CDR1 reads SGHRS; CDR2 reads YFSETQ. This CDR3 spans 11 amino acids. In DNA, the CDR3 is TGTGCCAGCAGCCGAAACTACGAGCAGTACTTC. This gives the protein CASSRNYEQYF.

The table lists this clonotype with many counts. J is TRBJ2-5 and V is TRBV2; 12 positions agree with TRBD2. CDR1 and CDR2 from the germline V gene are SNHLY and FYNNEI. The CDR3 is 15 amino acids. The V and J ends lost 7 bases and 4 bases, in that order; junction bases with no gene match: 7. The CDR3 protein is CASNSLGLAGETQYF. The CDR3 coding sequence is TGTGCCAGCAATTCTTTGGGACTAGCGGGAGAGACCCAGTACTTC.

This clonotype was recorded many times. This sequence joins TRBV7-2 and TRBJ2-1, with TRBD2 identical over 8 bases. This CDR3 comprises 17 residues. V gave up 5 bases and J gave up 0 bases; unmatched junction bases: 9. Germline values: CDR1 SGHTA, CDR2 FQGNSA. DNA of the CDR3: TGTGCCAGCAGCCCCTCCTCAAGCGGGGGCTCCTACAATGAGCAGTTCTTC. It translates to CASSPSSSGGSYNEQFF.

Ten or more counts support this clonotype. This chain uses TRBV16 with TRBJ1-5; D not resolved. This CDR3 has 14 residues. CDR1 and CDR2 from the germline V gene are KGHSY and FQNENV. V dropped 4 bases and J dropped 4 bases, with 11 bases sitting between them. The CDR3 bases are TGTGCCAGCAGCCGAGGGCCTACAAATCAGCCCCAGCATTTT. Translating it yields CASSRGPTNQPQHF.

V and J are TRBV6-1 and TRBJ2-3, with 7 bases fitting TRBD2. Germline CDR1 and CDR2: MNHNS and SASEGT. The CDR3 runs 13 residues. Germline trimming cut 7 bases from V and 5 bases from J; bases unmatched to any gene: 6. The DNA for the CDR3 is TGTGCCAGCATGGCGGGAGATAAAGATACGCAGTATTTT. This sequence encodes CASMAGDKDTQYF.

This clonotype has at least ten counts. The rearrangement joins TRBV12-3 or TRBV12-4 to TRBJ1-1; tentative D call: TRBD1 (6 bases). V was cut by 4 bases and J by 1 base, with 10 bases left in between. The CDR3 loop spans 14 amino acids. The CDR3 DNA reads TGTGCCAGCAGTTCCGGACAGCCGAACACTGAAGCTTTCTTT. Amino acids: CASSSGQPNTEAFF.

V is TRBV28 and J is TRBJ2-5; D is ambiguous. CDR3 size: 14 residues. The ends were cut back, 10 bases at V and 0 bases at J, with 15 bases in the middle. CDR1 is MDHEN and CDR2 is SYDVKM in the germline V gene. The CDR3 region is CATTPTQYQETQYF. DNA of the CDR3: TGTGCCACAACCCCAACACAGTACCAAGAGACCCAGTACTTC.